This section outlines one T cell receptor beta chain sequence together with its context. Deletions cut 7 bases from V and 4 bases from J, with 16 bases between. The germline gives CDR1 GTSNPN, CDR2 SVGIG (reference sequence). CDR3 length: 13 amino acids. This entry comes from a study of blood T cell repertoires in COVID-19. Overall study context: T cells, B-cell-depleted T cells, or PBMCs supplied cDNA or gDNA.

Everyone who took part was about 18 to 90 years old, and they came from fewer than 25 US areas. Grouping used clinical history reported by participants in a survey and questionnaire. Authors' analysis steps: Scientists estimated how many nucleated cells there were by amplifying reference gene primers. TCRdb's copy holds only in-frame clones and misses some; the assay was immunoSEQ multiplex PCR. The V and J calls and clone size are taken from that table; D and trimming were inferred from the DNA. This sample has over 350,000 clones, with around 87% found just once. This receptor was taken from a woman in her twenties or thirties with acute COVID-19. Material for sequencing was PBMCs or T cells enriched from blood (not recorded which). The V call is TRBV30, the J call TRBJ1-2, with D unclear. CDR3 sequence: CAYLESASYGYTF. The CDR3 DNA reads TGTGCCTACCTCGAGTCCGCGAGCTATGGCTACACCTTC.